The 9 T cell receptor beta chains listed next were all sequenced from one sample in a study of blood T cell repertoires in COVID-19. Here immunoSEQ multiplex PCR was the method, and the copy in TCRdb shows in-frame clones only, minus some. The table has 200,000 to 300,000 clones, approximately 80% seen once. The sequencing input was peripheral blood. Receptors were obtained from an elderly man with acute or convalescent COVID-19.

The chain couples TRBV5-1 to TRBJ1-4; no clear D. V was shortened by 0 bases and J by 5 bases, with 8 bases between the two germline ends. CDR1 is SGHRS and CDR2 is YFSETQ in the germline V gene. The CDR3 runs to 14 residues. CDR3 sequence reads: CASSLGHRNEKLFF. DNA of the CDR3: TGCGCCAGCAGCTTGGGACATAGAAATGAAAAACTGTTTTTT.

This clone has a single count. The rearrangement links TRBV10-2 to TRBJ1-1, with 8 positions matching TRBD1. With 7 bases clipped from V and 0 bases from J, the junction kept 10 bases outside the gene matches. Germline V lookup: CDR1 WSHSY, CDR2 SAAADI. This CDR3 spans 16 amino acids. CDR3 DNA: TGCGCCAGCATCGGACAGGGAAATGGATTGAACACTGAAGCTTTCTTT. Translated: CASIGQGNGLNTEAFF.

The rearrangement links TRBV7-9 to TRBJ2-3, with D possibly TRBD2 on 6 matching bases. CDR1 is SEHNR, CDR2 FQNEAQ, per germline (reference sequence). Between the trimmed V and J ends, which lost 1 base and 4 bases, there was a span of 12 bases. This CDR3 has 15 residues. The CDR3 DNA reads as TGTGCCAGCAGCTTAGGCGGGGCCACACCAGATACGCAGTATTTT. Its translation is CASSLGGATPDTQYF. The variable domain in full, with the rest retrieved from reference TRBV7-9 and TRBJ2-3, is DTGVSQNPRHKITKRGQNVTFRCDPISEHNRLYWYRQTLGQGPEFLTYFQNEAQLEKSRLLSDRFSAERPKGSFSTLEIQRTEQGDSAMYLCASSLGGATPDTQYFGPGTRLTVL.

V gene TRBV25-1 combines with J gene TRBJ2-3; 8 nucleotides line up with TRBD1. V gave up 5 bases and J gave up 4 bases; unmatched junction bases: 14. CDR1 is MGHDK and CDR2 is SYGVNS in the germline V gene. CDR3 length equals 17 residues. CDR3 residues: CASSPRTGIGPADTQYF. The CDR3 DNA sequence: TGTGCCAGCAGTCCAAGGACAGGGATAGGCCCCGCAGATACGCAGTATTTT.

Turning to this clone: The sample contains more than one DNA sequence encoding this CDR3. V gene TRBV7-9 combines with J gene TRBJ2-7, with 11 bases aligning to TRBD1. V gave up 5 bases and J gave up 1 base; unmatched junction bases: 4. Germline CDR1 SEHNR, CDR2 FQNEAQ (reference sequence). CDR3 length: 15 residues. This CDR3 reads CASSPGTGGSYEQYF. DNA for the CDR3: TGTGCCAGCAGCCCCGGGACAGGGGGTTCCTACGAGCAGTACTTC.

The chain is built from TRBV7-9 and TRBJ1-4; D ambiguous. There are 14 residues in the CDR3. V shed 1 base and J shed 7 bases, with 10 bases lying between them. CDR1 SEHNR and CDR2 FQNEAQ come from the germline V gene (reference sequence). The CDR3: CASSLGQESEKLFF. CDR3 sequence (DNA): TGTGCCAGCAGCTTAGGACAAGAAAGTGAAAAACTGTTTTTT.

The chain employs TRBV6-1 and TRBJ1-5; D possibly corresponds to TRBD1 (5 bases). The germline V and J ends were trimmed by 2 bases and 0 bases, with 20 bases remaining between them. Germline lookup yields CDR1 MNHNS and CDR2 SASEGT. This CDR3 has 19 residues. In DNA form, the CDR3 reads TGTGCCAGCAGTGAAAAGGGGCGACAGTGGAGGGGTAGCAATCAGCCCCAGCATTTT. This translates into CASSEKGRQWRGSNQPQHF.

The chain carries TRBV6-1 and TRBJ1-6, with D possibly TRBD1 on 6 matching bases. The germline gives CDR1 MNHNS, CDR2 SASEGT. This CDR3 is 15 amino acids long. The V and J ends lost 3 bases and 10 bases respectively, with 16 bases between them. This CDR3 reads CASSDPGEIGSPLHF. The CDR3 coding sequence is TGTGCCAGCAGTGATCCAGGGGAAATTGGGTCACCCCTCCACTTT.

About this clone itself: One end of the junction fails to match germline, which may point to a read error. The chain joins TRBV9 to TRBJ2-3, with TRBD2 matching 11 bases. This CDR3 spans 15 amino acids. The germline V gene has CDR1 SGDLS and CDR2 YYNGEE. The CDR3 coding sequence is TGTGCCTGCAGCGTCCCCCTAGCGGGAGGTGATACGCAGTATTTT. Its translation is CACSVPLAGGDTQYF.